These T cell receptor beta chains were read from a single sample in a study of OX40 agonist ivuxolimab in advanced cancers. Profiled with immunoSEQ multiplex PCR; TCRdb holds only in-frame clones, not every one. The data contain 70,000 to 90,000 clones, around 81% of them singletons. The specimen was CD4+ or CD8+ T cells sorted from blood, collected in a trial of the OX40 agonist ivuxolimab. The receptors come from an adult with an advanced solid tumor such as melanoma, head and neck, liver or kidney cancer. CDR3s include the opening cysteine and the closing phenylalanine or tryptophan. The D gene is left open where the match is weak. Rows may omit the clone size; those that give it use once, few, many or a size class.

>NA|16|TRBV5-1|TRBJ2-2|NA
TGCGCCAGCAGCTTGCTGGCGGATACGAACACCGGGGAGCTGTTTTTT
CASSLLADTNTGELFF
>few|13|TRBV10-2|TRBJ2-7|NA
TGCGCCAGCAGAAAGGAGGGTCTGGATGAGCAGTACTTC
CASRKEGLDEQYF
>NA|14|TRBV5-5|TRBJ1-1|NA
TGTGCCAGCAGCTTTCGGGGGGCGAACACTGAAGCTTTCTTT
CASSFRGANTEAFF
>NA|12|TRBV7-3|TRBJ2-3|NA
TGTGCCAGCAGCCCCGACACAGATACGCAGTATTTT
CASSPDTDTQYF
>NA|13|TRBV30|TRBJ1-5|TRBD1
TGTGCCTGGACGACAGGGCAGGTTCAGCCCCAGCATTTT
CAWTTGQVQPQHF
>NA|15|TRBV19|TRBJ1-5|NA
TGTGCCAGTACCCTGATGGGGAACCTCAATCAGCCCCAGCATTTT
CASTLMGNLNQPQHF
>NA|15|TRBV7-2|TRBJ1-1|TRBD1
TGTGCCAGCAGCCCACCGGGACAGGGGGTGGTTAAAGCTTTCTTT
CASSPPGQGVVKAFF
>once|15|TRBV5-1|TRBJ1-1|NA
TGCGCCAGCACCCGAGGCGGGGGATCGGACACTGAAGCTTTCTTT
CASTRGGGSDTEAFF
>NA|14|TRBV29-1|TRBJ1-5|TRBD1
TGCAGCGTTGGCACAGGGGGCGGGAATCAGCCCCAGCATTTT
CSVGTGGGNQPQHF
>NA|14|TRBV11-2|TRBJ1-2|NA
TGTGCCAGCAGCACCGACGGACGGGGATATGGCTACACCTTC
CASSTDGRGYGYTF
>few|20|TRBV21-1|TRBJ2-1|NA
TGTGCCAGCAGCAAACGAGGGACCGGCCCAACTAGCGGCCTCTACAATGAGCAGTTCTTC
CASSKRGTGPTSGLYNEQFF
>NA|12|TRBV28|TRBJ2-3|NA
TGTGCCAGCGACCGGGCCCGCAATACGCGGTATTTT
CASDRARNTRYF
>NA|18|TRBV7-9|TRBJ2-4|NA
TGTGCCAGCAGCCCCCTTGTCTCGGGCCTCTTCGCCAAAAACATTCAGTACTTC
CASSPLVSGLFAKNIQYF
>NA|14|TRBV19|TRBJ1-2|NA
TGTGCCAGTAGTATCGCGAGGGACACCTATGGCTACACCTTC
CASSIARDTYGYTF
>NA|16|TRBV6-6|TRBJ2-1|NA
TGTGCCAGCAGTTACTCTGGACGGTTCTCCTACAATGAGCAGTTCTTC
CASSYSGRFSYNEQFF
>once|15|TRBV28|TRBJ2-2|NA
TGTGCCAGCAGTTTCGAGGACTACTACACCGGGGAGCTGTTTTTT
CASSFEDYYTGELFF
>NA|11|TRBV6-5|TRBJ1-2|NA
TGTGCCAGCAGTCAGGGGACTGGCTACACCTTC
CASSQGTGYTF
>few|15|TRBV5-1|TRBJ2-6|NA
TGCGCCAGCAGCTTGTTCTTCTCTGGGGCCAACGTCCTGACTTTC
CASSLFFSGANVLTF
>NA|15|TRBV7-3|TRBJ2-1|NA
TGTGCCAGCAGCTTAACAGCCGGAGAGAACAATGAGCAGTTCTTC
CASSLTAGENNEQFF
>once|14|TRBV2|TRBJ1-6|TRBD1
TGTGCCAGCAGCGACAGGGCTTGGAATTCACCCCTCCACTTT
CASSDRAWNSPLHF
>NA|13|TRBV11-3|TRBJ2-7|NA
TGTGCCAGCAGCCCAGGACAGCGAGGGGAGCAGTACTTC
CASSPGQRGEQYF
>NA|12|TRBV7-2|TRBJ2-3|NA
TGTGCCAGCAGCTTATTCACAGATACGCAGTATTTT
CASSLFTDTQYF
>few|17|TRBV4-1|TRBJ1-1|NA
TGCGCCAGCAGCCAAGTCGGAAGGGCCAGGGGGAACACTGAAGCTTTCTTT
CASSQVGRARGNTEAFF
>NA|12|TRBV28|TRBJ2-3|NA
TGTGCCAGCAGTTTACAAACAGATACGCAGTATTTT
CASSLQTDTQYF
>NA|15|TRBV5-1|TRBJ2-5|TRBD2
TGCGCCAGCAGCTTGGAGGGACTAGGAGTCGAGACCCAGTACTTC
CASSLEGLGVETQYF
>NA|14|TRBV25-1|TRBJ1-6|NA
TGTGCCACCACCGAAGGGAATTGGAATTCACCCCTCCACTTT
CATTEGNWNSPLHF
>NA|15|TRBV6-1|TRBJ1-4|TRBD1
TGTGCCAGCAGTCGTACCCCGACAGGGGACGAAAAACTGTTTTTT
CASSRTPTGDEKLFF
>NA|14|TRBV6-1|TRBJ1-4|TRBD1
TGTGCCAGCAGGGGGACAGCAACTAATGAAAAACTGTTTTTT
CASRGTATNEKLFF
>NA|14|TRBV19|TRBJ1-5|TRBD1
TGTGCCAGTAACTCAGGGGGGCCGAATCAGCCCCAGCATTTT
CASNSGGPNQPQHF
>NA|15|TRBV11-2|TRBJ1-1|NA
TGTGCCAGCAGCTTAACCCTAAGGGGGGACACTGAAGCTTTCTTT
CASSLTLRGDTEAFF
>NA|15|TRBV7-2|TRBJ1-5|NA
TGTGCCAGCAGCTTAAGGGCGGGGTTCGAGCAGCCCCAGCATTTT
CASSLRAGFEQPQHF
>NA|14|TRBV7-2|TRBJ2-5|NA
TGTGCCAGCAGCTTAGCGGGGGGGCTGGAGACCCAGTACTTC
CASSLAGGLETQYF
>NA|16|TRBV5-4|TRBJ1-5|TRBD1
TGTGCCAGCAGCCCCCAAAAGGGGGCGGCAAATCAGCCCCAGCATTTT
CASSPQKGAANQPQHF
>NA|14|TRBV14|TRBJ2-1|TRBD2
TGTGCCAGCAGCCCGACGCTAGCGGGAGTTGAGCAGTTCTTC
CASSPTLAGVEQFF
>NA|13|TRBV7-3|TRBJ2-1|NA
TGTGCCAGCAGCCGGGATCACACGGGTGAGCAGTTCTTC
CASSRDHTGEQFF
>NA|15|TRBV5-1|TRBJ2-4|NA
TGCGCCAGCAGACTGGACCTAACCTGGGGGAACATTCAGTACTTC
CASRLDLTWGNIQYF
>few|12|TRBV19|TRBJ1-4|NA
TGTGCCAGTAGTCCGAGGAATGAAAAACTGTTTTTT
CASSPRNEKLFF
>NA|15|TRBV7-2|TRBJ1-4|TRBD1
TGTGCCAGCAGCGCGCAGGGGGATACTAATGAAAAACTGCTTTTT
CASSAQGDTNEKLLF
>once|11|TRBV20-1|TRBJ2-2|NA
TGCAGTGTCAGGGTGGTGGGGGAGCTGTTTTTT
CSVRVVGELFF
>NA|15|TRBV11-3|TRBJ2-2|NA
TGTGCCAGCAGCTTCCGTCAGGGCGGCACCGGGGAGCTGTTTTTT
CASSFRQGGTGELFF
>NA|15|TRBV2|TRBJ2-2|TRBD2
TGTGCCAGCACCCTGAGCGGGAGGGCTACCGGGGAGCTGTTTTTT
CASTLSGRATGELFF
>many|12|TRBV6-1|TRBJ2-2|NA
TGTGCCAGCAGCCTAGCCACCGGGGAGCTGTTTTTT
CASSLATGELFF
>NA|13|TRBV6-5|TRBJ1-5|NA
TGTGCCAGCAGTTACTCCAGGGGACAAGCCCAGCATTTT
CASSYSRGQAQHF
>NA|17|TRBV15|TRBJ2-3|TRBD2
TGTGCCACCAGCAGAGATAAGGGGACTAGCGATGGGGATACGCAGTATTTT
CATSRDKGTSDGDTQYF